This record looks at one T cell receptor (beta chain) sequence and its context. Its antigen is not yet known. Base qualities were left out, and no much larger clone turns up one base away. The sample belongs to a study of control samples from healthy donors and cancer patients (dated by TCRdb to the early 2020s). The protocol used for the library was the immunoSEQ multiplex PCR assay. Entries here come from immuneACCESS through TCRdb and include only in-frame sequences with V and J called. Some clones fail to appear in such tables; in the studies checked, an unresolved V gene covers under half of the shortfall, and the cause of the remainder is unknown. Within this sample are under 95,000 clones, with about 80% of them counted one time only. Together, the top ten hold more than 13% of the sample. Trimming takes 2 bases from V and 5 bases from J, and the germline ends sit 15 bases apart. The CDR3 sequence holds 15 residues, the cysteine and phenylalanine included. Just CDR3 DNA is preserved here, 45 bases in frame from base 1. Based on the germline V gene, the CDR1 and CDR2 sequences are MGHDK and SYGVNS.

The sequence derives from a man aged 50-59 years in good health. The sequence joins TRBV25-1 to TRBJ2-5; matching of 5 bases hints at TRBD1 as the D gene. The sample comprised blood. The CDR3 here reads CASSEAVRVGETQYF. The DNA reads TGTGCCAGCAGTGAAGCCGTCAGGGTGGGGGAGACCCAGTACTTC.